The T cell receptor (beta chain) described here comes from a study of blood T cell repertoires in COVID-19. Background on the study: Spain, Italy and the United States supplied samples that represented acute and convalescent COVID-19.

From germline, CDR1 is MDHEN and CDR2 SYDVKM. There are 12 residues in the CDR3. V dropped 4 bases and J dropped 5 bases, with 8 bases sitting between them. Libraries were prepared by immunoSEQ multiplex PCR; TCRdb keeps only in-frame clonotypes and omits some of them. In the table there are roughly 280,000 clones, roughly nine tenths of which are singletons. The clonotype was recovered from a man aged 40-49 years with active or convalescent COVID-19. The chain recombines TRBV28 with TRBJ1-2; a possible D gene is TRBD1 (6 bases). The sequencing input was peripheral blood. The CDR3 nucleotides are TGTGCCAGCAGTTGGGGGCCATATGGCTACACCTTC. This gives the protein CASSWGPYGYTF.